These 32 T cell receptor beta chains share one sample of origin, sequenced in a study of beta chain features in type 1 diabetes. Reverse transcribing all isolated RNA meant expressed TCRB transcripts were sequenced. Here immunoSEQ multiplex PCR was the method, and the copy in TCRdb shows in-frame clones only, minus some. Altogether about 620,000 clones are present, roughly 15% being singletons, with the ten largest covering 0.07% to 0.095%. Sequencing used naive CD4+ T cells from blood. Every receptor here comes from a man between 18 and 29 years old in good health.

The chain has TRBV5-6 and TRBJ1-5; 9 bases map to TRBD1. J lost 0 bases, V lost 1 base, and 11 bases had no gene match. The V gene's germline CDR1 is SGHDT and CDR2 YYEEEE. CDR3 length: 19 residues. CDR3 nucleotides: TGTGCCAGCAGCTTGAGACAGGGGGAACGGTCCCCTAGCAATCAGCCCCAGCATTTT. Its protein product is CASSLRQGERSPSNQPQHF.

This clone has a handful of counts. This chain connects TRBV10-3 to TRBJ1-1, with D possibly matching TRBD1 (5 bases). Germline lookup yields CDR1 ENHRY and CDR2 SYGVKD. Trimming removed 7 bases from V and 1 base from J, with 16 bases in between. This CDR3 comprises 15 residues. The CDR3 protein is CAIIPGAGQNTEAFF. In DNA form, the CDR3 reads TGTGCCATCATCCCCGGGGCAGGACAGAACACTGAAGCTTTCTTT.

This clone has a handful of counts. This sequence joins TRBV18 and TRBJ1-2; 7 nucleotides agree with TRBD1. V lost 2 bases and J lost 8; bases outside the gene matches: 8. CDR3 length: 14 amino acids. Germline CDR1 and CDR2: KGHSH and LQKENI. The CDR3 nucleotides are TGTGCCAGCTCACCAAATACAGGGGCTGAGGGCTACACCTTC. Its translation: CASSPNTGAEGYTF.

The chain links TRBV6-1 to TRBJ1-1; 8 bases match TRBD1. This CDR3 region has 14 residues. V lost 4 bases, J lost 5 bases, and 6 bases stayed unmatched. CDR1 MNHNS and CDR2 SASEGT come from the germline V gene. In DNA form, the CDR3 reads TGTGCCAGCAGTGGACAGGGGCGAGAGACTGAAGCTTTCTTT. Protein sequence: CASSGQGRETEAFF.

This clone showed up just a few times. The chain has TRBV2 and TRBJ2-5; D remains ambiguous. Germline CDR1 SNHLY, CDR2 FYNNEI. V was clipped by 7 bases and J by 5 bases, with 8 bases between them. This CDR3 spans 11 amino acids. DNA of the CDR3: TGTGCCAGCACGATAGGGGAGACCCAGTACTTC. Translating it yields CASTIGETQYF.

The chain is built from TRBV7-9 and TRBJ1-1, with D hard to call. The CDR3 runs to 14 residues. The germline V gene has CDR1 SEHNR and CDR2 FQNEAQ (reference sequence). The V end lost 2 bases, the J end lost 1 base, and 8 bases lay between the germline ends. CDR3 in DNA: TGTGCCAGCAGCTTATGGCAGGCGAACACTGAAGCTTTCTTT. Amino acid sequence: CASSLWQANTEAFF.

The J gene is TRBJ2-3, the V gene TRBV7-8; TRBD1 matches at 11 bases. This CDR3 is built from 15 residues. Per the germline V gene, CDR1 is SGHVS and CDR2 is FQNEAQ. V gave up 3 bases and J gave up 3 bases; unmatched junction bases: 2. The CDR3, as DNA: TGTGCCAGCAGCTTGGACAGGGGGCGGACAGATACGCAGTATTTT. Its translation: CASSLDRGRTDTQYF.

Ten or more counts support this clone. The CDR3 sequence: CASSSSGRARETQYF. In DNA form, the CDR3 reads TGTGCCAGCAGCTCCAGCGGGAGGGCCAGAGAGACCCAGTACTTC. This chain connects TRBV7-9 to TRBJ2-5, with 10 bases lining up with TRBD2. This CDR3 region has 15 residues. J lost 4 bases, V lost 4 bases, and 6 bases had no gene match. Germline lookup yields CDR1 SEHNR and CDR2 FQNEAQ (reference sequence).

This clone was observed a few times. The chain recombines TRBV7-2 with TRBJ2-7; D perhaps matches TRBD1 (5 bases). The CDR3 is 16 residues long. The germline V gene encodes CDR1 SGHTA and CDR2 FQGNSA. Trimming stripped 5 bases from V and 3 bases from J, with 20 bases between. The chain's CDR3 is CASSPLLLRGFYEQYF. The DNA for the CDR3 is TGTGCCAGCAGCCCCCTTCTCCTTAGGGGTTTCTACGAGCAGTACTTC.

The chain links TRBV7-2 to TRBJ1-2, with a tentative D call TRBD1 (5 bases). V was shortened by 4 bases and J by 4 bases, with 13 bases between the two germline ends. This CDR3 has 14 residues. Per germline, CDR1 SGHTA and CDR2 FQGNSA. The CDR3 DNA reads as TGTGCCAGCAGCTCATGGGGGGACGGCTATGGCTACACCTTC. This codes for CASSSWGDGYGYTF.

This chain joins TRBV9 and TRBJ1-3; D is undetermined. V was shortened by 0 bases and J by 4 bases, with 8 bases between the two germline ends. Germline V CDR1 and CDR2: SGDLS, YYNGEE. The CDR3 runs to 14 residues. The CDR3: CASSVDPLGNTIYF. In DNA form, the CDR3 reads TGTGCCAGCAGCGTAGATCCCTTAGGAAACACCATATATTTT.

This clone was seen a handful of times. The gene calls are TRBV28 and TRBJ2-3, with D unclear. The ends were cut back, 1 base at V and 11 bases at J, with 16 bases in the middle. The CDR3 sequence is 14 residues long. Germline CDR1 MDHEN, CDR2 SYDVKM. The CDR3 protein is CASSLLTATTGQYF. The DNA for the CDR3 is TGTGCCAGCAGTTTATTGACGGCTACTACCGGGCAGTATTTT.

This chain connects TRBV29-1 to TRBJ1-2; TRBD1 is a possible D gene (6 bases). The germline CDR1 and CDR2 sequences are SQVTM and ANQGSEA. This CDR3 spans 12 amino acids. V lost 4 bases and J 4 bases, leaving 10 bases between the germline ends. The CDR3 nucleotides are TGCAGCGTTGGGGGGGCTGCCTATGGCTACACCTTC. Residues: CSVGGAAYGYTF.

This clone was seen only once. CDR3 DNA: TGTGCCAGCTCGTCCGGGACAGGGAGCATTCAGTACTTC. Translating it yields CASSSGTGSIQYF. V and J are TRBV18 and TRBJ2-4; 9 bases align to TRBD1. With 6 bases clipped from V and 9 bases from J, the junction kept 6 bases outside the gene matches. The CDR3 has 13 residues. Germline V gene lookup returns CDR1 KGHSH and CDR2 LQKENI.

The chain has TRBV7-3 and TRBJ2-7; the match to TRBD2 covers 13 bases. V shed 5 bases, J shed 6 bases, and the junction held 7 bases outside the gene matches. The CDR3 is made up of 15 amino acids. Germline lookup yields CDR1 SGHTA and CDR2 FQGTGA. DNA of the CDR3: TGTGCCAGCAGCGACGGACTAGCGGGAGTAGGCGAGCAGTACTTC. This sequence encodes CASSDGLAGVGEQYF. Complete variable domain (other parts from reference TRBV7-3 and TRBJ2-7): GAGVSQTPSNKVTEKGKYVELRCDPISGHTALYWYRQSLGQGPEFLIYFQGTGAADDSGLPNDRFFAVRPEGSVSTLKIQRTERGDSAVYLCASSDGLAGVGEQYFGPGTRLTVT.

The chain carries TRBV27 and TRBJ1-2; D might be TRBD1 (5 bases). The V end was cut by 3 bases, the J end by 6 bases, with 11 bases between. This CDR3 comprises 13 residues. The germline V gene has CDR1 MNHEY and CDR2 SMNVEV (reference sequence). The CDR3 loop is CASSFRAGHGYTF. In DNA form, the CDR3 reads TGTGCCAGCAGTTTTCGCGCAGGGCATGGCTACACCTTC.

This clone was observed a few times. V gene TRBV9 combines with J gene TRBJ2-2, with 7 bases aligning to TRBD2. After removal of 4 bases from V and 4 bases from J, the junction contained 7 bases not matched to a gene. Germline V lookup: CDR1 SGDLS, CDR2 YYNGEE. CDR3 length equals 15 residues. The CDR3 here is CASSPVTSPTGELFF. The CDR3 bases are TGTGCCAGCAGCCCCGTGACTAGCCCCACCGGGGAGCTGTTTTTT.

Only a few counts were recorded for this clone. This sequence joins TRBV7-6 and TRBJ2-3; either TRBD1 or TRBD2 may supply D (6 bases each). There are 16 residues in the CDR3. In germline, CDR1 is SGHVS, CDR2 FNYEAQ. V gave up 5 bases and J gave up 2 bases, with 17 bases separating them. CDR3 bases: TGTGCCAGCAGCCCGAGAAGGGGGGCAACCACAGATACGCAGTATTTT. It yields the protein CASSPRRGATTDTQYF.

This clone has more than one count but fewer than ten. The gene calls are TRBV18 and TRBJ2-1; D is ambiguous. Looked up from germline, CDR1 is KGHSH and CDR2 is LQKENI. V lost 4 bases and J 3 bases, leaving 4 bases between the germline ends. The CDR3 spans 12 residues. CDR3: CASSLNYNEQFF. Here the CDR3 DNA reads TGTGCCAGCTCACTAAACTACAATGAGCAGTTCTTC.

This clone occurred a few times. V usage is TRBV5-1 and J usage is TRBJ1-5; no firm D call. V was clipped by 3 bases and J by 0 bases, with 10 bases between them. The CDR3 sequence is 15 residues long. Germline-derived CDR1 and CDR2 are SGHRS and YFSETQ. CDR3 loop: CASSSGGNSNQPQHF. Written as DNA, the CDR3 is TGCGCCAGCAGCTCCGGAGGGAATAGCAATCAGCCCCAGCATTTT.

The rearrangement links TRBV7-9 to TRBJ1-1; the D gene is possibly TRBD1 (6 bases). Between the trimmed V and J ends, which lost 3 bases and 5 bases, there was a span of 19 bases. The CDR3 extends over 16 amino acids. CDR1 and CDR2 (germline): SEHNR, FQNEAQ (reference sequence). CDR3 in amino acids: CASSLSLSQGRTEAFF. CDR3 DNA: TGTGCCAGCAGCTTGAGCCTATCACAGGGTAGGACTGAAGCTTTCTTT. Based on the CDR3 plus reference TRBV7-9 and TRBJ1-1, the full variable domain is DTGVSQNPRHKITKRGQNVTFRCDPISEHNRLYWYRQTLGQGPEFLTYFQNEAQLEKSRLLSDRFSAERPKGSFSTLEIQRTEQGDSAMYLCASSLSLSQGRTEAFFGQGTRLTVV.

This clone was observed a handful of times. The chain carries TRBV9 and TRBJ2-7; D might be TRBD2 (5 bases). This CDR3 comprises 14 residues. Germline lookup yields CDR1 SGDLS and CDR2 YYNGEE. V was cut by 2 bases and J by 1 base, with 10 bases left in between. In DNA, the CDR3 is TGTGCCAGCAGCGTGGAGGACTTATCCTACGAGCAGTACTTC. It yields the protein CASSVEDLSYEQYF.

This chain joins TRBV19 and TRBJ1-1; D remains unclear. Germline CDR1 reads LNHDA; CDR2 reads SQIVND (reference sequence). The CDR3 covers 13 residues. V was cut by 7 bases and J by 1 base, with 10 bases left in between. CDR3 region: CASTDPPNTEAFF. Written as DNA, the CDR3 is TGTGCCAGTACCGACCCTCCGAACACTGAAGCTTTCTTT.

This clone was seen a few times. The chain joins TRBV5-4 to TRBJ2-3; D is unclear. This CDR3 has 13 amino acids. Trimming left V 2 bases short and J 1 base short, with 5 bases between. In germline, CDR1 is SGHNT, CDR2 YYREEE (reference sequence). The CDR3 region has the DNA TGTGCCAGCAGCTTCAAAGGCACAGATACGCAGTATTTT. This codes for CASSFKGTDTQYF.

The J gene is TRBJ1-2, the V gene TRBV4-3; 7 bases match TRBD1. Trimming removed 1 base from V and 9 bases from J; junction bases left unmatched: 8. The CDR3 totals 14 residues. Germline CDR1 reads LGHNA; CDR2 reads YSLEER. CDR3 loop: CASSQVGRDRSYTF. The CDR3 bases are TGCGCCAGCAGCCAAGTAGGCAGGGACAGAAGCTACACCTTC.

This clone was seen a few times. The V and J genes are TRBV14 and TRBJ1-2; the D is unclear. The germline V and J ends were trimmed by 1 base and 4 bases, with 19 bases remaining between them. Germline CDR1 is SGHDN and CDR2 is FVKESK. The CDR3 is 17 amino acids. CDR3 region: CASSQALNRGSVYGYTF. As DNA, the CDR3 is TGTGCCAGCAGCCAAGCGTTAAATCGTGGTAGTGTCTATGGCTACACCTTC.

The rearrangement uses TRBV29-1 and TRBJ2-7; the D gene is possibly TRBD1 (6 bases). Trimming removed 4 bases from V and 7 bases from J, with 11 bases in between. Germline V gives CDR1 SQVTM, CDR2 ANQGSEA. The CDR3 is 11 residues long. CDR3 nucleotide sequence: TGCAGCGTTGTAATAAGGGGGGAGCAGTACTTC. It yields the protein CSVVIRGEQYF.

This clone came up a few times. The genes are TRBV5-4 and TRBJ2-5, with no clear D. This CDR3 region has 11 residues. Germline CDR1 is SGHNT and CDR2 is YYREEE (reference sequence). The V end was cut by 7 bases, the J end by 5 bases, with 9 bases between. CDR3 residues: CASSQAETQYF. In DNA form, the CDR3 reads TGTGCCAGCTCCCAAGCCGAGACCCAGTACTTC.

This chain links TRBV30 with TRBJ2-5; 12 positions match TRBD2. Trimming removed 3 bases from V and 5 bases from J; junction bases left unmatched: 7. This CDR3 has 15 amino acids. Germline CDR1 and CDR2: GTSNPN and SVGIG (reference sequence). The CDR3 DNA sequence: TGTGCCTGGAGGAAAAGACTAGCGGGGGCGGAGACCCAGTACTTC. This translates into CAWRKRLAGAETQYF.

This clone appeared a few times. The V and J genes are TRBV7-2 and TRBJ1-2; 10 bases fit TRBD1. V shed 5 bases and J 4 bases; nucleotides not matched to a gene: 7. Germline lookup yields CDR1 SGHTA and CDR2 FQGNSA. The CDR3 has 15 amino acids. CDR3 DNA: TGTGCCAGCAGCGTGCCGGGACAGGGGATCTATGGCTACACCTTC. It yields the protein CASSVPGQGIYGYTF.

The chain joins TRBV10-3 to TRBJ2-3; D remains unclear. Germline V gene lookup returns CDR1 ENHRY and CDR2 SYGVKD. The V gene lost 6 bases and the J gene lost 4 bases, with 8 bases spanning the gap. The CDR3 has 12 amino acids. The DNA of the CDR3 is TGTGCCATCAGCCTAGTCGCAGATACGCAGTATTTT. Translation: CAISLVADTQYF.

CDR3 bases: TGTGCCAGCTTACCGGAGAACAGGGCCGGGGAGCTGTTTTTT. As protein: CASLPENRAGELFF. V is TRBV18 and J is TRBJ2-2; a possible D gene is TRBD1 (6 bases). With 7 bases removed from V and 6 bases from J, the gap between germline ends came to 15 bases. This CDR3 comprises 14 residues. Germline CDR1 KGHSH, CDR2 LQKENI.